This TCR beta chain was captured in a study of CD8+CD57+ T cells in acquired aplastic anemia. CDR3 and TCR beta VDJ profiling relied on genomic DNA as the template. MiXCR, run by TCRdb on the reads, gives a single entry per CDR3 protein. This sample has some 150,000 distinct CDR3 sequences, with around 75% found just once. The patients chosen for sequencing had shown expansion of CD8+CD57+ cells (detected by flow cytometry). Regarding this clonotype: Antigen: not known.

General study points: Between patients and controls, CD8+ Simpson's diversity did not vary significantly. Patients and controls shared 25 to 35 CD8+ CDR3 sequences, highly expressed in patients.

This CDR3 spans 14 amino acids. From germline, CDR1 is SGHDT and CDR2 YYEEEE. Trimming cost V 1 base and J 6 bases; bases outside gene matches: 7. Sequenced material: sorted CD4+, CD8+, or CD8+CD57+ T cells (not recorded which) from PBMCs. The rearrangement links TRBV5-6 to TRBJ2-7; TRBD1 agrees at 7 bases. The sequence came from a human donor with aplastic anemia. The CDR3, as DNA: TGTGCCAGCAGCTTGAAAGGGGGCCGGGGCGAGCAGTACTTC. Translation gives CASSLKGGRGEQYF.